The clone carrying this T cell receptor beta chain has just a few counts. What it recognizes is unknown. The data were taken from a study of cytomegalovirus exposure and HLA in healthy donors. From germline, CDR1 is SGHRS and CDR2 YFSETQ. This CDR3 region has 17 residues. V lost 3 bases, J lost 4 bases, and 12 bases stayed unmatched. Points from the study as a whole: Later analysis found that TCR beta chains associated with HLA were more clonally expanded than other, equally common chains. There were 150 to 200 TCR beta chains listed as cytomegalovirus-associated. There were some public TCRs occurring in many donors, but most TCR sequences were rare.

Both 60 Vbeta primers and 13 Jbeta primers went into the PCR. Clones were sequenced by immunoSEQ multiplex PCR, and TCRdb holds only the in-frame ones, with some missing. The table shows around 210,000 clones, with approximately 81% occurring only once. The clonotype originates from a girl between 2 and 10 years old in good health and CMV-seronegative. Sequenced: PBMCs. The chain uses TRBV5-1 and TRBJ1-3; TRBD1 matches 8 bases. The CDR3, as DNA: TGCGCCAGCAGCTATGATGCGGGACAGGTGCGAGGAAACACCATATATTTT. Translation gives CASSYDAGQVRGNTIYF.